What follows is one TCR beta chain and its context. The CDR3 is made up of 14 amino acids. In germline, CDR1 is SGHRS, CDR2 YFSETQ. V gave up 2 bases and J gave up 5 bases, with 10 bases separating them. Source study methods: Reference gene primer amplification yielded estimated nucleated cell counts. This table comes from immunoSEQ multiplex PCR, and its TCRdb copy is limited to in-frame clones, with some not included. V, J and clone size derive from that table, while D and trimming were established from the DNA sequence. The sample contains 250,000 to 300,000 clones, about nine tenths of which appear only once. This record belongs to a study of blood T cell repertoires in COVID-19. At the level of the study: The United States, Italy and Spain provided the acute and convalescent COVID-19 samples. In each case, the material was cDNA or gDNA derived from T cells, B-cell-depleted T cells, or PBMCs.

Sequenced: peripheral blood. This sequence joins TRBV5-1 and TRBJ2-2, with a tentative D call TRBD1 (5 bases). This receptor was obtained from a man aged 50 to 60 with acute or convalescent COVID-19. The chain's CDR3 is CASSLGATTGELFF. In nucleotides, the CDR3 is TGCGCCAGCAGCTTAGGGGCAACGACCGGGGAGCTGTTTTTT. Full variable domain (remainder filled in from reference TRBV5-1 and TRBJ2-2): KAGVTQTPRYLIKTRGQQVTLSCSPISGHRSVSWYQQTPGQGLQFLFEYFSETQRNKGNFPGRFSGRQFSNSRSEMNVSTLELGDSALYLCASSLGATTGELFFGEGSRLTVL.